This T cell receptor beta chain emerged from a study of T cell responses to AZD1222 COVID-19 vaccine. General study results and limits: CD4 TCRs linked to vaccination spanned spike, dominating at 160-218 and 743-854. Reportedly, nearly half of unique spike TCRs recognized epitopes outside B.1.351/B.1.1.7 mutations. The donor group comprised mostly white British people and more females; the analysis possibly underestimated clonal diversity.

CDR3 length equals 17 residues. V was cut by 1 base and J by 0 bases, with 10 bases left in between. Germline V CDR1 and CDR2: MNHNS, SASEGT. Details on this clone: Its antigen is still unknown.

Repertoires were generated with immunoSEQ multiplex PCR, while TCRdb's copy carries only in-frame clones and drops some. The data show roughly 190,000 clones, with 90% to 95% seen just once and 3.6% held by the top ten. The receptor's source is an adult who received the MenACWY meningococcal vaccine as a control. This specimen was peripheral blood, taken 28 days after the second dose of the MenACWY control vaccine. J is TRBJ1-6 and V is TRBV6-1; no firm D call. CDR3 sequence: CASSEVRISSYNSPLHF. The DNA for the CDR3 is TGTGCCAGCAGTGAAGTCCGGATTAGCTCCTATAATTCACCCCTCCACTTT.